This T cell receptor (beta chain) was observed in a study of CD8 T cells in Susac syndrome. Trimming took 5 bases from V and 11 from J; bases not matched to a gene: 10. The CDR3 runs to 14 residues. Germline V lookup: CDR1 GTSNPN, CDR2 SVGIG (reference sequence). RNA was extracted with the RNeasy kit, and a quantity of roughly 0.5 to 1 ug was reverse transcribed using random hexamers. Across 54 Vbeta and 13 Jbeta, TCR beta CDR3 was amplified with immunoSEQ multiplex PCR. TCRdb reprocessed the immunoSEQ multiplex PCR reads via MiXCR and lists one record per CDR3 protein. The table lists about 200,000 distinct CDR3 sequences, roughly 94% of them singletons. The study sequenced TCR beta in blood CD8+ and CD4+ T cells. Controls matched for sex and age were healthy donors. TEMRA cells were FACS-enriched and CD8+ and CD4+ T cells negatively isolated.

The clonotype originates from a human donor in good health. This chain joins TRBV30 and TRBJ2-1, with 12 bases identical to TRBD2. Sequenced material: CD4+ T cells from PBMCs. The CDR3 reads CAWARLAGVGQQFF. The DNA for the CDR3 is TGTGCCTGGGCCCGACTAGCGGGAGTGGGGCAGCAGTTCTTC.